This is a list of T cell receptor beta chains from one sample in a study of OX40 agonist ivuxolimab in advanced cancers. TCRdb's copy holds only in-frame clones and misses some; the assay was immunoSEQ multiplex PCR. The data contain 50,000 or so clones, 84% of them singletons. The sequences come from CD4+ or CD8+ T cells sorted from blood, collected in a trial of the OX40 agonist ivuxolimab. Every receptor here comes from an adult with an advanced solid tumor such as melanoma, head and neck, liver or kidney cancer. CDR3s include the opening cysteine and the closing phenylalanine or tryptophan. Each record gives: CDR3 DNA, CDR3 protein, clone size, V gene, D gene, J gene. The D gene is left open where the match is weak. Not all rows give a size; the values are once, few, many and, for expanded clones, a class.

CDR3 DNA: TGTGCCAGCACCCTTACCCCCGGAAACACCATATATTTT
CDR3 protein: CASTLTPGNTIYF
clone size: .
V gene: TRBV6-5
D gene: .
J gene: TRBJ1-3

CDR3 DNA: TGTGCCAGCAGCCGCGATTGGCGCGAGCAGTACTTC
CDR3 protein: CASSRDWREQYF
clone size: .
V gene: TRBV4-1
D gene: .
J gene: TRBJ2-7

CDR3 DNA: TGTGCCAGCAGCACCCCTAGTGAGCAGTTCTTC
CDR3 protein: CASSTPSEQFF
clone size: .
V gene: TRBV5-6
D gene: .
J gene: TRBJ2-1

CDR3 DNA: TGTGCCAGCAGCCGCTTACTAGCGGGAGTAATCAATGAGCAGTTCTTC
CDR3 protein: CASSRLLAGVINEQFF
clone size: .
V gene: TRBV7-2
D gene: TRBD2
J gene: TRBJ2-1

CDR3 DNA: TGTGCCAGCAGTTGGGGGTCTGGAAACACCATATATTTT
CDR3 protein: CASSWGSGNTIYF
clone size: .
V gene: TRBV6-5
D gene: .
J gene: TRBJ1-3

CDR3 DNA: TGCGCCAGCAGAGGGGGCGGGAATGAGCAGTTCTTC
CDR3 protein: CASRGGGNEQFF
clone size: .
V gene: TRBV5-1
D gene: TRBD1
J gene: TRBJ2-1

CDR3 DNA: TGTGCCAGCAGCGACAACAGGGTTCCAGAGACCCAGTACTTC
CDR3 protein: CASSDNRVPETQYF
clone size: .
V gene: TRBV9
D gene: .
J gene: TRBJ2-5

CDR3 DNA: TGTGCCAGCCGCGCCCGGGACCAATCCACAGATACGCAGTATTTT
CDR3 protein: CASRARDQSTDTQYF
clone size: .
V gene: TRBV2
D gene: .
J gene: TRBJ2-3

CDR3 DNA: TGTGCTAGTGCCGAACTAGCGGGAGGTACATCAGATACGCAGTATTTT
CDR3 protein: CASAELAGGTSDTQYF
clone size: .
V gene: TRBV12-5
D gene: TRBD2
J gene: TRBJ2-3

CDR3 DNA: TGTGCCAGCAGCCAAGGGGGGGGCCTAAACTACGAGCAGTACTTC
CDR3 protein: CASSQGGGLNYEQYF
clone size: .
V gene: TRBV7-9
D gene: .
J gene: TRBJ2-7

CDR3 DNA: TGTGCCAGCAGCTTAGTATCATCACCCTTCGATGAGCAGTTCTTC
CDR3 protein: CASSLVSSPFDEQFF
clone size: .
V gene: TRBV7-2
D gene: .
J gene: TRBJ2-1

CDR3 DNA: TGTGCCAGTAGTATTCAAGGGGTGGATTCCAATTCACCCCTCCACTTT
CDR3 protein: CASSIQGVDSNSPLHF
clone size: .
V gene: TRBV19
D gene: .
J gene: TRBJ1-6

CDR3 DNA: TGTGCCAGCTCACCCTCGGACAAAAACTACGAGCAGTACTTC
CDR3 protein: CASSPSDKNYEQYF
clone size: .
V gene: TRBV18
D gene: .
J gene: TRBJ2-7

CDR3 DNA: TGCGCCAGCAGCCGACAGGGGGGGATCGGTGGCTACACCTTC
CDR3 protein: CASSRQGGIGGYTF
clone size: .
V gene: TRBV5-1
D gene: TRBD1
J gene: TRBJ1-2

CDR3 DNA: TGCGCCAGCAGCTTGGCGGGGGGCGGAGAGGGTGAAAATGAGCAGTTCTTC
CDR3 protein: CASSLAGGGEGENEQFF
clone size: once
V gene: TRBV5-1
D gene: .
J gene: TRBJ2-1

CDR3 DNA: TGTGCCAGCAGTTTGTCAGGGGATCCCTACAATGAGCAGTTCTTC
CDR3 protein: CASSLSGDPYNEQFF
clone size: few
V gene: TRBV27
D gene: .
J gene: TRBJ2-1

CDR3 DNA: TGTGCCAGCAGTGGGGCTATGGGACAGGCCCAAATGTTTAACTATGGCTACACCTTC
CDR3 protein: CASSGAMGQAQMFNYGYTF
clone size: once
V gene: TRBV6-1
D gene: TRBD1
J gene: TRBJ1-2

CDR3 DNA: TGCGCCAGCCAGGGGCAGGACCGCTACGAGCAGTACTTC
CDR3 protein: CASQGQDRYEQYF
clone size: .
V gene: TRBV5-1
D gene: .
J gene: TRBJ2-7

CDR3 DNA: TGTGCCAGCAGCCGGCGTGGGGGGCTAGAGACCCAGTACTTC
CDR3 protein: CASSRRGGLETQYF
clone size: .
V gene: TRBV7-2
D gene: .
J gene: TRBJ2-5

CDR3 DNA: TGTGCCACCAGGACAGTACCCTACGAGCAGTACTTC
CDR3 protein: CATRTVPYEQYF
clone size: few
V gene: TRBV19
D gene: .
J gene: TRBJ2-7

CDR3 DNA: TGTGCCAGCAGCGTGGGGGGGGGACCCAACGAGCAGTACTTC
CDR3 protein: CASSVGGGPNEQYF
clone size: .
V gene: TRBV7-2
D gene: TRBD2
J gene: TRBJ2-7

CDR3 DNA: TGTGCCAGCAGCTCCGGGGGTATCGGGCCCCAGCATTTT
CDR3 protein: CASSSGGIGPQHF
clone size: .
V gene: TRBV5-4
D gene: .
J gene: TRBJ1-5

CDR3 DNA: TGTGCCAGCTCACCCCAGTCAGGGAACACTGAAGCTTTCTTT
CDR3 protein: CASSPQSGNTEAFF
clone size: .
V gene: TRBV18
D gene: .
J gene: TRBJ1-1

CDR3 DNA: TGCGCCAGCAGCCAAGAAACAGCGGGGGCGGGGGAGCTGTTTTTT
CDR3 protein: CASSQETAGAGELFF
clone size: .
V gene: TRBV4-1
D gene: TRBD2
J gene: TRBJ2-2

CDR3 DNA: TGTGCCAGCAGTCCCACCCAGGGGGGAGAAGGCTACACCTTC
CDR3 protein: CASSPTQGGEGYTF
clone size: .
V gene: TRBV6-5
D gene: TRBD1
J gene: TRBJ1-2

CDR3 DNA: TGTGCCAGCAGCTTTCAGGCGTTGCCCACTAGTCTGGACAATGAGCAGTTCTTC
CDR3 protein: CASSFQALPTSLDNEQFF
clone size: .
V gene: TRBV12-1
D gene: .
J gene: TRBJ2-1

CDR3 DNA: TGTGCCAGCAGGGAAAGCGCGGGGGGCGCAGCTGGAAACACCATATATTTT
CDR3 protein: CASRESAGGAAGNTIYF
clone size: .
V gene: TRBV6-1
D gene: .
J gene: TRBJ1-3

CDR3 DNA: TGTGCCAGCAGCCACTCGGGCTACGAGCAGTACTTC
CDR3 protein: CASSHSGYEQYF
clone size: .
V gene: TRBV14
D gene: .
J gene: TRBJ2-7

CDR3 DNA: TGTGCCAGCAGCGTAGGCGGGGGGATGAACACTGAAGCTTTCTTT
CDR3 protein: CASSVGGGMNTEAFF
clone size: .
V gene: TRBV9
D gene: .
J gene: TRBJ1-1

CDR3 DNA: TGTGCCAGCAGTATTTCTCTAGTATCGAATGAGCAGTTCTTC
CDR3 protein: CASSISLVSNEQFF
clone size: .
V gene: TRBV6-4
D gene: .
J gene: TRBJ2-1

CDR3 DNA: TGTGCCAGCAGATTGACCGGGACCGCGCATGGAGAGGAAGCTTTCTTT
CDR3 protein: CASRLTGTAHGEEAFF
clone size: once
V gene: TRBV28
D gene: .
J gene: TRBJ1-1

CDR3 DNA: TGTGCCAGCAGCCTTAAACCCGGGGGGCGCATCAACATTCAGTACTTC
CDR3 protein: CASSLKPGGRINIQYF
clone size: .
V gene: TRBV7-2
D gene: .
J gene: TRBJ2-4

CDR3 DNA: TGTGCCAGCAGCCTTCAGGGGAACACTGAAGCTTTCTTT
CDR3 protein: CASSLQGNTEAFF
clone size: once
V gene: TRBV7-9
D gene: .
J gene: TRBJ1-1

CDR3 DNA: TGTGCCAGCAGCTTGAGTTGGGGCTCCTACGAGCAGTACTTC
CDR3 protein: CASSLSWGSYEQYF
clone size: few
V gene: TRBV5-6
D gene: .
J gene: TRBJ2-7

CDR3 DNA: TGTGCCAGCAGCGCAGGGACTAGGGGCGAGCAGTACTTC
CDR3 protein: CASSAGTRGEQYF
clone size: .
V gene: TRBV7-2
D gene: TRBD2
J gene: TRBJ2-7

CDR3 DNA: TGTGCCAGCAGCAGAGAGAGTAACATTCAGTACTTC
CDR3 protein: CASSRESNIQYF
clone size: .
V gene: TRBV7-3
D gene: .
J gene: TRBJ2-4

CDR3 DNA: TGTGCCAGCAGCTTAGATGCGGGGGGGAGCACAGATACGCAGTATTTT
CDR3 protein: CASSLDAGGSTDTQYF
clone size: few
V gene: TRBV7-3
D gene: TRBD2
J gene: TRBJ2-3

CDR3 DNA: TGTGCCAGCAGTATCGGGACAGAGCAGGATACGCAGTATTTT
CDR3 protein: CASSIGTEQDTQYF
clone size: .
V gene: TRBV7-2
D gene: TRBD1
J gene: TRBJ2-3

CDR3 DNA: TGTGCCAGCAGCCCTCCAAAGGGGGATGGCTACACCTTC
CDR3 protein: CASSPPKGDGYTF
clone size: .
V gene: TRBV7-2
D gene: .
J gene: TRBJ1-2

CDR3 DNA: TGTGCCAGCAGTTACTCGGGCGGAAGATACAGGGATGGCTACACCTTC
CDR3 protein: CASSYSGGRYRDGYTF
clone size: .
V gene: TRBV6-5
D gene: .
J gene: TRBJ1-2

CDR3 DNA: TGTGCCAGCAGTCCCAGGGTAGGCTACACCTTC
CDR3 protein: CASSPRVGYTF
clone size: few
V gene: TRBV28
D gene: .
J gene: TRBJ1-2

CDR3 DNA: TGTGCTAGTGGTCCCCCCGGGGGGGTAAATAAGCCCCAGCATTTT
CDR3 protein: CASGPPGGVNKPQHF
clone size: .
V gene: TRBV12-5
D gene: .
J gene: TRBJ1-5

CDR3 DNA: TGTGCCAGTATTGGATGGGGAAGTGCGGACACTGAAGCTTTCTTT
CDR3 protein: CASIGWGSADTEAFF
clone size: .
V gene: TRBV19
D gene: .
J gene: TRBJ1-1

CDR3 DNA: TGTGCCAGTAGTATAGCGAGACTAGCGGGAGCAAGTGAGCAGTTCTTC
CDR3 protein: CASSIARLAGASEQFF
clone size: once
V gene: TRBV19
D gene: TRBD2
J gene: TRBJ2-1

CDR3 DNA: TGTGCCAGCAGGGGGACAGAAGAGGGAAGCCTCCGGGAGCTGTTTTTT
CDR3 protein: CASRGTEEGSLRELFF
clone size: .
V gene: TRBV2
D gene: TRBD1
J gene: TRBJ2-2